This T cell receptor beta chain was observed in a study of blood T cell repertoires in COVID-19. At the level of the study: Collection of acute and convalescent COVID-19 samples took place in the United States, Italy and Spain. Sample material is recorded as cDNA or gDNA derived from T cells, B-cell-depleted T cells, or PBMCs.

Sequenced by immunoSEQ multiplex PCR; TCRdb stores in-frame clones only, minus some. Altogether 200,000 to 250,000 clones are present, approximately 81% being singletons, with the ten largest covering less than 20%. CDR1 and CDR2 (germline): GTSNPN, SVGIG (reference sequence). J lost 8 bases, V lost 0 bases, and 6 bases had no gene match. CDR3 length: 13 amino acids. This receptor was obtained from a woman of 80 years or more with active or convalescent COVID-19. Sequencing used peripheral blood. This chain links TRBV30 with TRBJ1-2; TRBD1 agrees at 7 bases. The DNA for the CDR3 is TGTGCCTGGAGTGTGCGAACAGGGGTCGGCTACACCTTC. As protein: CAWSVRTGVGYTF.